This TCR beta chain was documented in a study of identical twins. Germline V lookup: CDR1 SGHRS, CDR2 YFSETQ. The CDR3 has 14 amino acids. Trimming took 7 bases from V and 5 from J; bases not matched to a gene: 6. About this clonotype itself: What it binds is unknown.

The study, taken as a whole, reports: Whereas memory repertoires showed no such difference, abundant cord blood beta clonotypes carried fewer insertions. The study found weaker excess twin sharing in beta out-of-frame sequences. Findings came from cross-sectional statistics, without long-term follow-up of donors.

TCRdb reprocessed the 5' RACE reads via MiXCR and lists one record per CDR3 protein. The sample records about 1.7 million distinct CDR3 sequences, about 31% being singletons. This sequence was found in a newborn girl in good health. The material sequenced was cord blood. This chain links TRBV5-1 with TRBJ2-1; 10 positions agree with TRBD2. As DNA, the CDR3 is TGCGCCAGCCTGTCCACTAGCGGGAACAATGAGCAGTTCTTC. It specifies CASLSTSGNNEQFF.